This T cell receptor (beta chain) was sequenced for a study of blood T cells in healthy people across ages. Worth noting for this clonotype: A much bigger clone sits one base away, suggesting this may be a read error.

The CDR3 has 11 amino acids. V was clipped by 3 bases and J by 13 bases, with 13 bases between them. Germline V gene sequence: CDR1 SQVTM, CDR2 ANQGSEA. PCR was performed a second time for roughly 7 to 11 cycles using a sample-barcoded 5' primer and a J-beta primer mix. Via MiXCR, TCRdb re-called the 5' RACE reads, giving one row per CDR3 protein. The table records 720,000 or so distinct CDR3 sequences, around two fifths of them present only once. The sequence was collected from a man older than 75 in good health. The sample comprised blood. The rearrangement links TRBV29-1 to TRBJ2-4; TRBD2 might be the D (5 bases). In DNA, the CDR3 is TGCAGCGTTGAGACCACTAGTGAGCAGTACTTC. Translating gives CSVETTSEQYF.